Below, 30 T cell receptor beta chains from the same sample are listed, as sequenced in a study of T cell changes during pregnancy in multiple sclerosis (dated by TCRdb to the late 2010s). Libraries were built with the immunoSEQ multiplex PCR assay. The immuneACCESS repertoire file appears here via TCRdb, limited to in-frame rearrangements. These files lack a portion of the clones; in checked studies, under half of the deficit traces to unresolved V genes, and the cause of the others is not known. The sample records approximately 70,000 clones, more than 85% of which are singletons. 2.3% of the sample lies in the top ten. The source was peripheral blood, collected in the first trimester of pregnancy. Every receptor here comes from a female donor with multiple sclerosis, enrolled in a pregnancy study.

The gene calls are TRBV27 and TRBJ2-7; 7 bases map to TRBD2. Germline V gene data show CDR1 as MNHEY and CDR2 as SMNVEV (reference sequence). The CDR3 is 15 residues long. The V and J ends lost 3 bases and 4 bases, in that order; junction bases with no gene match: 9. CDR3 in amino acids: CASSFQAGSGYEQYF. CDR3 nucleotides: TGTGCCAGCAGTTTTCAAGCGGGATCGGGGTACGAGCAGTACTTC.

The V gene is TRBV5-6, the J gene TRBJ2-1, with TRBD2 matching over 7 bases. CDR1 is SGHDT and CDR2 is YYEEEE in the germline V gene. The CDR3 is 16 residues long. Unmatched junction bases numbered 10, after V lost 4 bases and J lost 3 bases. Written as DNA, the CDR3 is TGTGCCAGCAGCGGCTATAGCGGGCCCTTCTACAATGAGCAGTTCTTC. It codes for CASSGYSGPFYNEQFF.

This clone was observed a handful of times. The V call is TRBV15, the J call TRBJ2-1, with D perhaps TRBD1 (5 bases). Per the germline V gene, CDR1 is LNHNV and CDR2 is YYDKDF (reference sequence). The V gene lost 4 bases and the J gene lost 15 bases, with 19 bases spanning the gap. CDR3 length: 13 amino acids. The CDR3, as DNA: TGTGCCACCAGCATGCTTGGGGCGGTTGGGCCGTTCTTC. It is translated as CATSMLGAVGPFF.

V and J are TRBV19 and TRBJ2-7; 7 bases agree with TRBD2. This CDR3 comprises 16 residues. Germline V gene sequence: CDR1 LNHDA, CDR2 SQIVND (reference sequence). Trimming removed 4 bases from V and 0 bases from J; junction bases left unmatched: 9. In DNA form, the CDR3 reads TGTGCCAGTAGTAACTACCTAGCGGCCAACTCCTACGAGCAGTACTTC. Protein: CASSNYLAANSYEQYF.

This CDR3 reads CASSTANRYYTGELFF. CDR3 DNA: TGTGCCAGTAGTACGGCCAACAGATATTACACCGGGGAGCTGTTTTTT. The rearrangement joins TRBV19 to TRBJ2-2, with no clear D. V lost 4 bases to trimming and J lost 3 bases, with 15 bases between them. From germline, CDR1 is LNHDA and CDR2 SQIVND (reference sequence). This CDR3 is built from 16 residues.

This sequence joins TRBV19 and TRBJ2-6, with TRBD2 as a possible D gene (5 bases). V was cut by 4 bases and J by 0 bases, with 13 bases left in between. CDR3 length: 17 amino acids. The V gene's germline CDR1 is LNHDA and CDR2 SQIVND (reference sequence). The DNA of the CDR3 is TGTGCCAGTAGTACGAACGGACTCTCCTCTGGGGCCAACGTCCTGACTTTC. This gives the protein CASSTNGLSSGANVLTF. The full variable domain, in which reference TRBV19 and TRBJ2-6 provide the parts outside the CDR3, is DGGITQSPKYLFRKEGQNVTLSCEQNLNHDAMYWYRQDPGQGLRLIYYSQIVNDFQKGDIAEGYSVSREKKESFPLTVTSAQKNPTAFYLCASSTNGLSSGANVLTFGAGSRLTVL.

This chain joins TRBV6-1 and TRBJ2-1; D is possibly TRBD2 (8 bases). The CDR3 has 16 residues. Trimming took off 4 bases at V and 5 bases at J, with 18 bases between the two ends. CDR1 and CDR2 (germline): MNHNS, SASEGT. The CDR3 spells CASSAGGRQGNNEQFF. In nucleotides, the CDR3 is TGTGCCAGCAGTGCGGGGGGGAGACAGGGAAACAATGAGCAGTTCTTC.

This clone was observed a single time. The chain links TRBV4-1 to TRBJ2-1; perhaps TRBD1 as D (5 bases). Trimming pared 3 bases from V and 4 bases from J, leaving 22 bases between. CDR1 and CDR2 (germline): MGHRA, YSYEKL. This CDR3 is built from 18 residues. The CDR3 protein is CASSHPVLPRGRYNEQFF. DNA for the CDR3: TGCGCCAGCAGCCATCCTGTCCTGCCAAGGGGCCGTTACAATGAGCAGTTCTTC.

The DNA for the CDR3 is TGTGCCAGCTCACCACTGTCAGGGTCCCCCTACGAGCAGTACTTC. It encodes CASSPLSGSPYEQYF. This rearrangement joins TRBV18 to TRBJ2-7; D might be TRBD1 (5 bases). V lost 1 base and J 2 bases, leaving 12 bases between the germline ends. Germline lookup yields CDR1 KGHSH and CDR2 LQKENI. The CDR3 sequence is 15 residues long.

J is TRBJ2-7 and V is TRBV6-1; 9 bases are a match to TRBD2. The CDR3 extends over 14 amino acids. V was pared by 3 bases and J by 0 bases, with 0 bases of the junction left unmatched. Germline loops: CDR1 MNHNS, CDR2 SASEGT. The CDR3: CASSDSGSSYEQYF. The CDR3 region has the DNA TGTGCCAGCAGTGATAGCGGGAGCTCCTACGAGCAGTACTTC.

The rearrangement links TRBV27 to TRBJ2-1; a possible D gene is TRBD2 (5 bases). The V and J ends lost 0 bases and 7 bases respectively, with 16 bases between them. CDR3 length: 16 amino acids. The V gene's germline CDR1 is MNHEY and CDR2 SMNVEV (reference sequence). The DNA of the CDR3 is TGTGCCAGCAGTTTATCTCGGCGCGGGTCGGGGAATGAGCAGTTCTTC. Translation: CASSLSRRGSGNEQFF.

This clone came up a few times. The gene calls are TRBV5-5 and TRBJ1-2; TRBD1 matches at 7 bases. Germline V CDR1 and CDR2: SGHKS, YYEKEE (reference sequence). CDR3 length: 15 amino acids. V lost 2 bases to trimming and J lost 1 base; unmatched junction nucleotides: 5. The CDR3 region has the DNA TGTGCCAGCAGCTTAGGACAGGCCCGTAACTATGGCTACACCTTC. It translates to CASSLGQARNYGYTF. Supplemented by reference TRBV5-5 and TRBJ1-2, the full variable domain reads DAGVTQSPTHLIKTRGQQVTLRCSPISGHKSVSWYQQVLGQGPQFIFQYYEKEERGRGNFPDRFSARQFPNYSSELNVNALLLGDSALYLCASSLGQARNYGYTFGSGTRLTVV.

This clone was observed a handful of times. V usage is TRBV21-1 and J usage is TRBJ1-6. TRBV21-1 is listed as a pseudogene. This CDR3 has 12 amino acids. The CDR3 is CARGLVNSPLHF. In DNA, the CDR3 is TGTGCCAGGGGACTGGTTAATTCACCCCTCCACTTT.

This chain uses TRBV30 with TRBJ1-3, with a weak D call TRBD1 (6 bases). CDR3 length: 13 residues. Germline lookup yields CDR1 GTSNPN and CDR2 SVGIG (reference sequence). The V gene lost 8 bases and the J gene lost 5 bases, with 16 bases spanning the gap. CDR3 sequence: CAVIGTRRNTIYF. Here the CDR3 DNA reads TGTGCCGTTATCGGGACAAGGAGAAACACCATATATTTT.

V usage is TRBV28 and J usage is TRBJ1-2, with D maybe TRBD1 (5 bases). CDR1 and CDR2 (germline): MDHEN, SYDVKM. The CDR3 sequence is 14 residues long. Trimming took off 2 bases at V and 8 bases at J, with 15 bases between the two ends. CDR3: CASSLLRDSEGYTF. The CDR3 DNA is TGTGCCAGCAGTTTACTAAGGGACTCTGAGGGCTACACCTTC.

The chain couples TRBV19 to TRBJ1-5; 12 bases fit TRBD1. The V and J ends lost 6 bases and 7 bases, in that order; junction bases with no gene match: 7. The length of the CDR3 is 15 residues. The germline V gene encodes CDR1 LNHDA and CDR2 SQIVND (reference sequence). In DNA, the CDR3 is TGTGCCAGTAGCGATGGGACAGGGGGCGTCCAGCCCCAGCATTTT. Translating gives CASSDGTGGVQPQHF.

The chain links TRBV19 to TRBJ1-5; D is possibly TRBD1 (6 bases). The CDR3 extends over 14 amino acids. Trimming took 5 bases from V and 3 from J, leaving 11 bases between them. Germline V gives CDR1 LNHDA, CDR2 SQIVND (reference sequence). CDR3 sequence reads: CASSPGQPNQPQHF. The CDR3 nucleotides are TGTGCCAGTAGTCCTGGACAGCCCAATCAGCCCCAGCATTTT.

The chain employs TRBV6-1 and TRBJ1-5; perhaps TRBD1 as D (5 bases). The CDR3 contains 16 residues. Trimming pared 2 bases from V and 4 bases from J, leaving 15 bases between. CDR1 is MNHNS and CDR2 is SASEGT in the germline V gene. Here the CDR3 DNA reads TGTGCCAGCAGTGAAATCGCGGGACTGGGAAATCAGCCCCAGCATTTT. This gives the protein CASSEIAGLGNQPQHF.

The rearrangement uses TRBV15 and TRBJ2-3; 10 bases fit TRBD1. The CDR3 covers 15 residues. The germline V gene has CDR1 LNHNV and CDR2 YYDKDF (reference sequence). J lost 4 bases, V lost 3 bases, and 4 bases had no gene match. The CDR3 region is CATSSRDRGADTQYF. CDR3 sequence (DNA): TGTGCCACCAGCAGCCGGGACAGGGGTGCAGATACGCAGTATTTT.

The CDR3 is CASSAAGSGNTIYF. CDR3 in DNA: TGTGCCAGCAGCGCAGCAGGGTCTGGAAACACCATATATTTT. The V and J genes are TRBV9 and TRBJ1-3; TRBD1 is a possible D gene (5 bases). The CDR3 is 14 residues long. Germline V gene data show CDR1 as SGDLS and CDR2 as YYNGEE. With 3 bases removed from V and 1 base from J, the gap between germline ends came to 8 bases.

The chain uses TRBV4-1 and TRBJ2-3; D perhaps matches TRBD2 (6 bases). CDR3 length: 15 residues. Germline-derived CDR1 and CDR2 are MGHRA and YSYEKL. V dropped 0 bases and J dropped 5 bases, with 12 bases sitting between them. CDR3: CASSQEEGRGDTQYF. The CDR3 coding sequence is TGCGCCAGCAGCCAAGAGGAGGGAAGGGGAGATACGCAGTATTTT.

This clone was observed a few times. This sequence joins TRBV5-1 and TRBJ1-6; D perhaps matches TRBD1 (5 bases). CDR1 SGHRS and CDR2 YFSETQ come from the germline V gene. V was trimmed by 3 bases and J by 8 bases, leaving 18 bases between them. CDR3 size: 16 residues. The CDR3 spells CASSSQAGRRDSPLHF. The CDR3, as DNA: TGCGCCAGCAGCTCCCAAGCGGGACGTCGGGATTCACCCCTCCACTTT.

The J gene is TRBJ1-5, the V gene TRBV5-5; D unclear. Deletions cut 2 bases from V and 2 bases from J, with 5 bases between. The V gene's germline CDR1 is SGHKS and CDR2 YYEKEE (reference sequence). This CDR3 is 13 amino acids long. Here the CDR3 DNA reads TGTGCCAGCAGCTTCGGGGGCAATCAGCCCCAGCATTTT. Its translation is CASSFGGNQPQHF. Filled out from reference TRBV5-5 and TRBJ1-5, the complete variable domain reads DAGVTQSPTHLIKTRGQQVTLRCSPISGHKSVSWYQQVLGQGPQFIFQYYEKEERGRGNFPDRFSARQFPNYSSELNVNALLLGDSALYLCASSFGGNQPQHFGDGTRLSIL.

The chain links TRBV6-1 to TRBJ1-1; 8 nucleotides align to TRBD1. Trimming cost V 5 bases and J 4 bases; bases outside gene matches: 9. The CDR3 covers 15 residues. The germline gives CDR1 MNHNS, CDR2 SASEGT. CDR3 nucleotide sequence: TGTGCCAGCAGTCTTTGGACAGGGACGGCCACTGAAGCTTTCTTT. It specifies CASSLWTGTATEAFF.

The V gene is TRBV9, the J gene TRBJ1-1, with unresolved D. V was cut by 3 bases and J by 4 bases, with 13 bases left in between. The CDR3 consists of 14 residues. Germline-derived CDR1 and CDR2 are SGDLS and YYNGEE. The CDR3 DNA reads as TGTGCCAGCAGCGCGGGAGGTTCGCGCACTGAAGCTTTCTTT. Amino acid sequence: CASSAGGSRTEAFF. Complete variable domain (other parts from reference TRBV9 and TRBJ1-1): DSGVTQTPKHLITATGQRVTLRCSPRSGDLSVYWYQQSLDQGLQFLIQYYNGEERAKGNILERFSAQQFPDLHSELNLSSLELGDSALYFCASSAGGSRTEAFFGQGTRLTVV.

In this sample, this clone turned up a few times. V usage is TRBV18 and J usage is TRBJ1-1, with a possible D match to TRBD1 (6 bases). V lost 0 bases and J lost 11, with 16 bases in between. CDR3 length: 14 residues. Germline V gene data show CDR1 as KGHSH and CDR2 as LQKENI. CDR3 amino acids: CASSPPGTPSAAFF. The CDR3 DNA sequence: TGTGCCAGCTCACCACCCGGGACACCATCCGCGGCTTTCTTT.

This clone showed up just once. CDR3 amino acids: CASSRDRATGELFF. In nucleotides, the CDR3 is TGTGCCAGTAGCCGTGACAGGGCGACCGGGGAGCTGTTTTTT. This chain links TRBV19 with TRBJ2-2, with 7 bases matching TRBD1. CDR3 length: 14 amino acids. The V and J ends lost 6 bases and 5 bases, in that order; junction bases with no gene match: 6. Per the germline V gene, CDR1 is LNHDA and CDR2 is SQIVND (reference sequence).

This chain uses TRBV28 with TRBJ1-4; unclear D gene. CDR3 length equals 16 residues. Trimming removed 6 bases at V and 0 bases at J, with 14 bases between. CDR1 is MDHEN and CDR2 is SYDVKM in the germline V gene. CDR3 nucleotides: TGTGCCAGCAGCCGTGGTTGGGCTGCAACTAATGAAAAACTGTTTTTT. Translation gives CASSRGWAATNEKLFF.

The chain links TRBV10-1 to TRBJ2-1; 9 bases align to TRBD1. V trimming: 7 bases; J trimming: 0 bases; junction bases outside the gene matches: 16. The CDR3 is 19 amino acids. Germline lookup yields CDR1 WNHNN and CDR2 SYGVQD (reference sequence). CDR3 sequence reads: CASTTRGQGSFDSYNEQFF. The CDR3 DNA reads TGCGCCAGCACTACCCGAGGACAGGGGTCCTTTGACTCCTACAATGAGCAGTTCTTC.

This chain joins TRBV4-2 and TRBJ1-2; 7 bases match TRBD1. Germline values: CDR1 LGHNA, CDR2 YNFKEQ. CDR3 size: 14 residues. J was trimmed by 2 bases and V by 3 bases; bases with no gene match: 3. The CDR3 DNA reads TGTGCCAGCAGCCAGGAAGGGGGCAACTATGGCTACACCTTC. It specifies CASSQEGGNYGYTF.